The 22 T cell receptor beta chains below come from one sample, sequenced in a study of shared clonotypes between healthy human individuals. The method was immunoSEQ multiplex PCR; TCRdb's version includes in-frame clones alone and lacks a portion of them. The table shows approximately 1.5 million clones, with approximately 98% occurring only once. Material for sequencing was naive CD4+ T cells sorted from blood. Subset defined: CD45RA+ positively selected. These receptors originate from a man between 25 and 39 years old in good health.

As for this clone: Other DNA sequences in this specimen translate into the identical CDR3. V is TRBV7-9 and J is TRBJ2-5, with TRBD2 matching 7 bases. With 5 bases clipped from V and 4 bases from J, the junction kept 4 bases outside the gene matches. The CDR3 runs 13 residues. CDR1 is SEHNR and CDR2 is FQNEAQ in the germline V gene (reference sequence). Written as DNA, the CDR3 is TGTGCCAGCAGCCAAAGGGAGGGAGAGACCCAGTACTTC. Its translation: CASSQREGETQYF. Using reference TRBV7-9 and TRBJ2-5 for the parts outside the CDR3, the full variable domain is DTGVSQNPRHKITKRGQNVTFRCDPISEHNRLYWYRQTLGQGPEFLTYFQNEAQLEKSRLLSDRFSAERPKGSFSTLEIQRTEQGDSAMYLCASSQREGETQYFGPGTRLLVL.

Worth noting for this clone: The sample has other DNA sequences that encode this CDR3 too. The V and J genes are TRBV15 and TRBJ1-5; maybe TRBD1 (5 bases). Between the trimmed V and J ends, which lost 3 bases and 1 base, there was a span of 7 bases. The CDR3 contains 14 residues. The germline V gene has CDR1 LNHNV and CDR2 YYDKDF (reference sequence). CDR3 DNA sequence: TGTGCCACCAGCAGGGACAAGAGCAATCAGCCCCAGCATTTT. It is translated as CATSRDKSNQPQHF.

The chain carries TRBV18 and TRBJ1-5; TRBD1 might be the D (6 bases). V was shortened by 4 bases and J by 3 bases, with 19 bases between the two germline ends. Germline CDR1 is KGHSH and CDR2 is LQKENI. The CDR3 totals 17 residues. CDR3 amino acids: CASSRTSGQLANQPQHF. The CDR3 nucleotides read TGTGCCAGCTCACGAACCTCGGGACAATTAGCCAATCAGCCCCAGCATTTT. Full variable domain (rest looked up from reference TRBV18 and TRBJ1-5): NAGVMQNPRHLVRRRGQEARLRCSPMKGHSHVYWYRQLPEEGLKFMVYLQKENIIDESGMPKERFSAEFPKEGPSILRIQQVVRGDSAAYFCASSRTSGQLANQPQHFGDGTRLSIL.

The CDR3 region is CASAMEQGIYTEAFF. DNA of the CDR3: TGTGCCAGCGCTATGGAACAGGGTATTTACACTGAAGCTTTCTTT. The J gene is TRBJ1-1, the V gene TRBV25-1, with D perhaps TRBD1 (6 bases). V lost 8 bases, J lost 3 bases, and 19 bases lay in between. The CDR3 has 15 amino acids. Germline lookup yields CDR1 MGHDK and CDR2 SYGVNS.

Here the CDR3 DNA reads TGCGCCAGCCGACCCGTGGTGAACACTGAAGCTTTCTTT. This encodes CASRPVVNTEAFF. The chain has TRBV5-1 and TRBJ1-1; D not certain. The V and J ends lost 7 bases and 0 bases respectively, with 10 bases between them. Germline lookup yields CDR1 SGHRS and CDR2 YFSETQ. The CDR3 has 13 residues.

V gene TRBV4-3 combines with J gene TRBJ2-1, with 8 bases that match TRBD2. Germline V gene lookup returns CDR1 LGHNA and CDR2 YSLEER. V lost 4 bases and J lost 2; bases outside the gene matches: 7. The length of the CDR3 is 16 residues. The CDR3, as DNA: TGCGCCAGCAGCCGATCGGCGGGAGGACCCTACAATGAGCAGTTCTTC. Its translation: CASSRSAGGPYNEQFF.

The CDR3 spells CASSPRDLLHYGYTF. CDR3 in DNA: TGTGCCAGCTCACCCAGGGACTTGCTACACTATGGCTACACCTTC. The genes are TRBV18 and TRBJ1-2; a possible D gene is TRBD1 (5 bases). The CDR3 has 15 residues. Looked up from germline, CDR1 is KGHSH and CDR2 is LQKENI. The V end was cut by 3 bases, the J end by 3 bases, with 14 bases between.

This chain uses TRBV11-3 with TRBJ1-4, with no clear D. The germline V and J ends were trimmed by 0 bases and 3 bases, with 17 bases remaining between them. Germline CDR1 SGHNT, CDR2 YENEEA. The CDR3 loop spans 18 amino acids. CDR3 coding DNA: TGTGCCAGCAGCTTAGATACGAAGGGCCAACGATCTAATGAAAAACTGTTTTTT. It is translated as CASSLDTKGQRSNEKLFF.

The gene calls are TRBV15 and TRBJ2-5; D uncertain. The V gene lost 3 bases and the J gene lost 2 bases, with 10 bases spanning the gap. Germline assignment: CDR1 LNHNV and CDR2 YYDKDF (reference sequence). This CDR3 is 14 amino acids long. CDR3 loop: CATSSPLRQETQYF. The CDR3 DNA follows: TGTGCCACCAGCAGTCCACTTAGGCAAGAGACCCAGTACTTC.

The V and J genes are TRBV18 and TRBJ1-2, with D perhaps matching TRBD1 (5 bases). The CDR3 totals 15 residues. The germline gives CDR1 KGHSH, CDR2 LQKENI. V was trimmed by 5 bases and J by 4 bases, leaving 17 bases between them. The CDR3 coding sequence is TGTGCCAGCTCAACCGAAGCCGGGACCGGCTATGGCTACACCTTC. It encodes CASSTEAGTGYGYTF.

The genes are TRBV11-2 and TRBJ2-1; D is ambiguous. V lost 1 base and J lost 3, with 13 bases in between. The germline CDR1 and CDR2 sequences are SGHAT and FQNNGV. The CDR3 is made up of 16 amino acids. In DNA form, the CDR3 reads TGTGCCAGCAGCTTAGCCCGCAAACCAGACTACAATGAGCAGTTCTTC. Its translation: CASSLARKPDYNEQFF.

The chain recombines TRBV6-5 with TRBJ2-2; D unclear. The V gene's germline CDR1 is MNHEY and CDR2 SVGAGI. Trimming removed 7 bases from V and 1 base from J, with 13 bases in between. The CDR3 covers 15 residues. For the CDR3, the DNA is TGTGCCAGCATCGTCTATGCACGGAACACCGGGGAGCTGTTTTTT. Amino acid sequence: CASIVYARNTGELFF.

This chain uses TRBV10-2 with TRBJ1-2; no firm D call. Germline-derived CDR1 and CDR2 are WSHSY and SAAADI. The CDR3 contains 13 residues. The ends were cut back, 6 bases at V and 8 bases at J, with 16 bases in the middle. The CDR3 protein is CASRVSATEGYTF. The CDR3 DNA sequence: TGCGCCAGCAGGGTCTCGGCAACGGAAGGCTACACCTTC.

On this clone: Other DNA sequences in the same sample also yield this CDR3. In nucleotides, the CDR3 is TGTGCCAGCAGCCCCCTGGGCGGGACCGGGGAGCTGTTTTTT. This codes for CASSPLGGTGELFF. The chain uses TRBV28 and TRBJ2-2; D might be TRBD2 (5 bases). Germline-derived CDR1 and CDR2 are MDHEN and SYDVKM. CDR3 length equals 14 residues. The V gene lost 6 bases and the J gene lost 5 bases, with 13 bases spanning the gap.

The rearrangement joins TRBV29-1 to TRBJ2-3, with 7 positions matching TRBD2. Per the germline V gene, CDR1 is SQVTM and CDR2 is ANQGSEA. Germline trimming cut 2 bases from V and 0 bases from J; bases unmatched to any gene: 2. CDR3 length: 14 amino acids. The chain's CDR3 is CSVEMGGSTDTQYF. As DNA, the CDR3 is TGCAGCGTTGAAATGGGGGGGAGCACAGATACGCAGTATTTT.

The chain combines TRBV7-2 with TRBJ2-4; 8 nucleotides align to TRBD1. Germline CDR1 and CDR2: SGHTA and FQGNSA. Trimming removed 4 bases from V and 4 bases from J; junction bases left unmatched: 3. This CDR3 comprises 14 residues. CDR3 loop: CASSSQGAKNIQYF. The CDR3 DNA sequence: TGTGCCAGCAGCTCCCAGGGGGCGAAAAACATTCAGTACTTC.

The rearrangement uses TRBV2 and TRBJ1-5; D may be TRBD1 (5 bases). Germline loops: CDR1 SNHLY, CDR2 FYNNEI. V was shortened by 6 bases and J by 1 base, with 10 bases between the two germline ends. The CDR3 loop spans 14 amino acids. The chain's CDR3 is CASSQQDSNQPQHF. CDR3 bases: TGTGCCAGCAGCCAACAGGACAGCAATCAGCCCCAGCATTTT. The complete variable domain, with remaining parts taken from reference TRBV2 and TRBJ1-5, reads EPEVTQTPSHQVTQMGQEVILRCVPISNHLYFYWYRQILGQKVEFLVSFYNNEISEKSEIFDDQFSVERPDGSNFTLKIRSTKLEDSAMYFCASSQQDSNQPQHFGDGTRLSIL.

This sequence joins TRBV9 and TRBJ2-1, with D unclear. Germline CDR1 and CDR2: SGDLS and YYNGEE. The CDR3 is 14 residues long. V shed 2 bases and J shed 5 bases, with 11 bases lying between them. This CDR3 is CASSVTTENNEQFF. CDR3 sequence (DNA): TGTGCCAGCAGCGTTACGACCGAGAACAATGAGCAGTTCTTC.

V and J are TRBV5-1 and TRBJ1-1; TRBD1 aligns across 8 bases. Germline V gene lookup returns CDR1 SGHRS and CDR2 YFSETQ. The V segment lost 5 bases and the J segment 0 bases; nucleotides outside the gene matches: 9. The length of the CDR3 is 16 residues. In nucleotides, the CDR3 is TGCGCCAGCAGACAAGGACAGGGCCCCATGAACACTGAAGCTTTCTTT. This encodes CASRQGQGPMNTEAFF.

In regard to this clone: This CDR3 is also generated by other DNA sequences in the sample. This chain uses TRBV5-4 with TRBJ2-1; 12 bases map to TRBD2. The V gene end was trimmed by 2 bases and the J gene end by 4 bases; junction bases not matched to a gene: 1. There are 15 residues in the CDR3. Germline V gene sequence: CDR1 SGHNT, CDR2 YYREEE (reference sequence). The CDR3 region is CASSLGTSGYNEQFF. CDR3 DNA: TGTGCCAGCAGCTTAGGGACTAGCGGGTACAATGAGCAGTTCTTC.

The rearrangement links TRBV29-1 to TRBJ1-1, with a possible D match to TRBD1 (5 bases). In germline, CDR1 is SQVTM, CDR2 ANQGSEA. The CDR3 contains 15 residues. Trimming took 2 bases from V and 1 from J, leaving 14 bases between them. The DNA of the CDR3 is TGCAGCGTTGAAAATTGGGGCCGGTCGAACACTGAAGCTTTCTTT. It codes for CSVENWGRSNTEAFF.

This chain connects TRBV5-1 to TRBJ1-5; possibly TRBD1 for D (5 bases). V lost 0 bases, J lost 3 bases, and 10 bases lay in between. The germline V gene encodes CDR1 SGHRS and CDR2 YFSETQ. This CDR3 contains 15 residues. This chain's CDR3 is CASSLGPGFNQPQHF. CDR3 DNA sequence: TGCGCCAGCAGCTTGGGGCCAGGGTTCAATCAGCCCCAGCATTTT.